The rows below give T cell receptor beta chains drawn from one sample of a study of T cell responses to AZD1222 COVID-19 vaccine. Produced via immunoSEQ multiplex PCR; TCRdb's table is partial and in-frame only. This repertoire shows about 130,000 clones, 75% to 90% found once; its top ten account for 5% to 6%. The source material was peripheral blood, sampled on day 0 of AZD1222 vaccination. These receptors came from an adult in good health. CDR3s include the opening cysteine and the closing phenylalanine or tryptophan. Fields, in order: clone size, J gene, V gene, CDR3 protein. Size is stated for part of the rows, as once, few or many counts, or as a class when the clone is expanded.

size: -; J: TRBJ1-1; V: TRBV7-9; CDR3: CASSFGGLNTEAFF
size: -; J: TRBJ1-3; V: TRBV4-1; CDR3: CASSQDFPRTVGNTIYF
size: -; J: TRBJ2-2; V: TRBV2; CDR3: CASSKGQGNTGELFF
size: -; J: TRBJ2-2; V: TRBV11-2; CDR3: CASSLVAGELFF
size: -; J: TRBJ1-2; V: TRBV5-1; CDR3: CASSLGYGYTF
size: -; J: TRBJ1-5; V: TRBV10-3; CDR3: CAISSSPDRNQPQHF
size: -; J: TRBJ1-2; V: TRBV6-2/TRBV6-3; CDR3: CASSYPYGYTF
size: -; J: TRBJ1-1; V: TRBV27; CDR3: CASSLSRSGGLNTEAFF
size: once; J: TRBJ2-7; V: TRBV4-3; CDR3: CASSQGAHSSYEQYF
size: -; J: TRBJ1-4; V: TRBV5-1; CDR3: CASSSQGATNEKLFF
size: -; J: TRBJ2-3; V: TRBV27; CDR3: CASSLGLAGGADTQYF
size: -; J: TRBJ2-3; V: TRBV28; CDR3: CASSSSGAFTDTQYF
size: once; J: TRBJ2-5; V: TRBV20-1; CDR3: CSASPGIQETQYF
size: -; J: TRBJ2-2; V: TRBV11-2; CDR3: CASSLIAGGTGELFF
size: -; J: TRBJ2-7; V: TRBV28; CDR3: CASIGRGEQYF
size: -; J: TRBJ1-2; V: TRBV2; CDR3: CASTISRDSSGGYTF
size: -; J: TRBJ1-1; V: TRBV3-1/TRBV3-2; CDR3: CASEGLNTEAFF
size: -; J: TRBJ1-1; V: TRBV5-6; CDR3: CASSLTWAEAFF
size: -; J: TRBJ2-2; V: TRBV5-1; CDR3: CASSAGGADTGELFF
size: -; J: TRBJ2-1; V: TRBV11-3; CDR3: CASSPGRQLYNEQFF
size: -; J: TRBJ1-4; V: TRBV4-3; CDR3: CASSQLTGGYEKLFF
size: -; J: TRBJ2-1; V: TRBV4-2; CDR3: CASSPQEASGRGEQFF
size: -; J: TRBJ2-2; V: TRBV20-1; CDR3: CSAGNTGELFF
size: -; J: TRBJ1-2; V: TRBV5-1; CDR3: CASSEGGNYGYTF